Below are 26 T cell receptor beta chains sequenced from a single sample in a study of shared clonotypes between healthy human individuals. The data were produced by immunoSEQ multiplex PCR, yet TCRdb's version contains in-frame clones alone and is incomplete. The table shows approximately 320,000 clones, with roughly 84% occurring only once. The sequenced sample was memory CD8+ T cells sorted from blood. Subset given: CD45RO+ cells pooled with CCR7-negative TemRA cells. The receptors originated from a man between 18 and 35 years old in good health.

The chain is built from TRBV7-8 and TRBJ2-7; D is uncertain. V was clipped by 3 bases and J by 3 bases, with 9 bases between them. This CDR3 contains 13 residues. The germline gives CDR1 SGHVS, CDR2 FQNEAQ. The DNA of the CDR3 is TGTGCCAGCAGCTTCAGCGAAGACTACGAGCAGTACTTC. Translation gives CASSFSEDYEQYF.

As to this clone: The sample has other DNA sequences that encode this CDR3 too. The chain combines TRBV9 with TRBJ2-5; TRBD1 agrees at 7 bases. V lost 0 bases and J lost 1; bases outside the gene matches: 3. This CDR3 comprises 15 residues. Germline V gives CDR1 SGDLS, CDR2 YYNGEE. The CDR3 DNA reads TGTGCCAGCAGCGTAGGGGACAGCCTCCAAGAGACCCAGTACTTC. Encoded protein: CASSVGDSLQETQYF.

The chain links TRBV19 to TRBJ2-7, with TRBD1 as a possible D gene (5 bases). Per germline, CDR1 LNHDA and CDR2 SQIVND (reference sequence). The CDR3 length is 13 residues. V was pared by 6 bases and J by 3 bases, with 12 bases between. The CDR3 spells CASSRFRGYEQYF. The CDR3, as DNA: TGTGCCAGTAGCCGATTTAGGGGCTACGAGCAGTACTTC.

The chain recombines TRBV11-3 with TRBJ1-5; D perhaps matches TRBD1 (5 bases). The CDR3 covers 14 residues. Germline CDR1 is SGHNT and CDR2 is YENEEA. V lost 1 base and J lost 6, with 10 bases in between. The CDR3 loop reads CASSLAAGSQPQHF. The CDR3 DNA reads as TGTGCCAGCAGCTTAGCGGCAGGGAGTCAGCCCCAGCATTTT.

The rearrangement links TRBV5-1 to TRBJ1-1; 7 positions agree with TRBD1. Trimming took 0 bases from V and 4 from J; bases not matched to a gene: 3. The CDR3 length is 14 residues. Germline V gene lookup returns CDR1 SGHRS and CDR2 YFSETQ. The CDR3 coding sequence is TGCGCCAGCAGCTTGGCTGCAGGGGGCACTGAAGCTTTCTTT. This translates into CASSLAAGGTEAFF. Full variable domain (rest looked up from reference TRBV5-1 and TRBJ1-1): KAGVTQTPRYLIKTRGQQVTLSCSPISGHRSVSWYQQTPGQGLQFLFEYFSETQRNKGNFPGRFSGRQFSNSRSEMNVSTLELGDSALYLCASSLAAGGTEAFFGQGTRLTVV.

The rearrangement uses TRBV28 and TRBJ2-5; D possibly corresponds to TRBD1 (7 bases). The CDR3 is made up of 15 amino acids. V gave up 4 bases and J gave up 3 bases, with 15 bases separating them. Germline CDR1 MDHEN, CDR2 SYDVKM. CDR3 residues: CASSWRGLDKETQYF. CDR3 DNA sequence: TGTGCCAGCAGTTGGAGGGGGCTCGATAAAGAGACCCAGTACTTC.

The chain employs TRBV29-1 and TRBJ1-2; D is uncertain. V shed 0 bases and J shed 0 bases, with 5 bases lying between them. Germline CDR1 is SQVTM and CDR2 is ANQGSEA. The CDR3 runs 13 residues. The CDR3 loop reads CSVEDPANYGYTF. In nucleotides, the CDR3 is TGCAGCGTTGAAGATCCCGCTAACTATGGCTACACCTTC.

CDR3 region: CASSEITGQAYNEQFF. The CDR3 DNA follows: TGTGCCAGCAGCGAAATTACGGGACAGGCTTACAATGAGCAGTTCTTC. The chain couples TRBV5-6 to TRBJ2-1; TRBD1 aligns across 8 bases. The V gene end was trimmed by 4 bases and the J gene end by 4 bases; junction bases not matched to a gene: 10. Looked up from germline, CDR1 is SGHDT and CDR2 is YYEEEE. The CDR3 has 16 residues.

V gene TRBV2 combines with J gene TRBJ2-5, with a weak D call TRBD1 (5 bases). Per the germline V gene, CDR1 is SNHLY and CDR2 is FYNNEI. There are 14 residues in the CDR3. Trimming shortened V by 3 bases and J by 1 base, and 9 bases separated the two germline ends. The CDR3 DNA reads TGTGCCAGCAGTGAGTTCAGGGCCCAAGAGACCCAGTACTTC. It yields the protein CASSEFRAQETQYF.

The table lists this clone with a few counts. The chain employs TRBV7-9 and TRBJ2-1, with no clear D. Germline V gene lookup returns CDR1 SEHNR and CDR2 FQNEAQ (reference sequence). The germline V and J ends were trimmed by 1 base and 7 bases, with 5 bases remaining between them. CDR3 length equals 12 residues. The CDR3 DNA sequence: TGTGCCAGCAGCTTAGGAAAGAATGAGCAGTTCTTC. Protein product: CASSLGKNEQFF.

This sequence joins TRBV6-5 and TRBJ2-7; TRBD1 or TRBD2 may be the D gene (5 bases each). Germline V CDR1 and CDR2: MNHEY, SVGAGI. The V gene lost 0 bases and the J gene lost 5 bases, with 11 bases spanning the gap. CDR3 length equals 14 residues. The CDR3 region is CASSYSPGPNEQYF. CDR3 DNA sequence: TGTGCCAGCAGTTACTCCCCGGGGCCCAACGAGCAGTACTTC.

This clone appeared a few times. The V and J genes are TRBV27 and TRBJ2-2; 7 bases align to TRBD1. This CDR3 is built from 16 residues. J gave up 2 bases and V 3 bases, and 6 bases lay outside the gene matches. Looked up from germline, CDR1 is MNHEY and CDR2 is SMNVEV (reference sequence). CDR3 residues: CASSFIDRVNTGELFF. CDR3 nucleotide sequence: TGTGCCAGCAGTTTCATTGACAGGGTCAACACCGGGGAGCTGTTTTTT.

The rearrangement links TRBV11-1 to TRBJ2-1; D gene unclear. Trimming removed 2 bases at V and 0 bases at J, with 8 bases between. The CDR3 contains 15 residues. Germline V lookup: CDR1 SGHAT, CDR2 FQDESV (reference sequence). The CDR3 nucleotides are TGTGCCAGCAGCTTATCCCAAGCCTCCTACAATGAGCAGTTCTTC. Protein sequence: CASSLSQASYNEQFF.

The chain recombines TRBV2 with TRBJ2-1; TRBD2 matches 8 bases. The junction had 5 bases not matched to a gene; V was cut back by 3 bases and J by 4 bases. Germline V lookup: CDR1 SNHLY, CDR2 FYNNEI. The CDR3 loop spans 15 amino acids. The CDR3 spells CASSDRTSGYNEQFF. The CDR3 region has the DNA TGTGCCAGCAGTGACCGAACTAGCGGATACAATGAGCAGTTCTTC.

The J gene is TRBJ1-2, the V gene TRBV10-1; D gene unclear. This CDR3 spans 16 amino acids. Trimming stripped 0 bases from V and 4 bases from J, with 15 bases between. From germline, CDR1 is WNHNN and CDR2 SYGVQD (reference sequence). The CDR3 DNA follows: TGCGCCAGCAGTGAGTCCCCGACAACCTCTCTCTATGGCTACACCTTC. It yields the protein CASSESPTTSLYGYTF.

J is TRBJ2-4 and V is TRBV6-6; D is uncertain. Germline lookup yields CDR1 MNHNY and CDR2 SVGAGI (reference sequence). The CDR3 length is 16 residues. Trimming took off 0 bases at V and 7 bases at J, with 16 bases between the two ends. As DNA, the CDR3 is TGTGCCAGCAGTTACTCGTCTCGACCTCGGTGGAACATTCAGTACTTC. Encoded protein: CASSYSSRPRWNIQYF.

The chain carries TRBV6-6 and TRBJ2-1; D uncertain. The CDR3 length is 15 residues. Germline CDR1 and CDR2: MNHNY and SVGAGI (reference sequence). Trimming took 3 bases from V and 2 from J, leaving 11 bases between them. The CDR3 loop is CASSYWQDTYNEQFF. In DNA, the CDR3 is TGTGCCAGCAGTTATTGGCAGGATACCTACAATGAGCAGTTCTTC.

This clone was seen more than once but under ten times. This chain connects TRBV5-1 to TRBJ2-2; TRBD2 agrees at 7 bases. With 4 bases clipped from V and 4 bases from J, the junction kept 4 bases outside the gene matches. Germline V gene data show CDR1 as SGHRS and CDR2 as YFSETQ. The CDR3 contains 14 residues. In nucleotides, the CDR3 is TGCGCCAGCAGCAGGGACTATTCCACCGGGGAGCTGTTTTTT. It yields the protein CASSRDYSTGELFF.

J is TRBJ2-3 and V is TRBV27; D gene unclear. Trimming removed 3 bases from V and 2 bases from J, with 6 bases in between. The CDR3 is 13 amino acids. Looked up from germline, CDR1 is MNHEY and CDR2 is SMNVEV (reference sequence). In nucleotides, the CDR3 is TGTGCCAGCAGTTTGATGGTCACAGATACGCAGTATTTT. Its protein product is CASSLMVTDTQYF.

This chain links TRBV7-9 with TRBJ2-2; weak D call: TRBD2 (6 bases). The germline CDR1 and CDR2 sequences are SEHNR and FQNEAQ (reference sequence). CDR3 length: 14 amino acids. The V gene lost 0 bases and the J gene lost 6 bases, with 8 bases spanning the gap. The CDR3 bases are TGTGCCAGCAGCTTAGCGCGGAGGGCCGGGGAGCTGTTTTTT. This sequence encodes CASSLARRAGELFF.

V and J are TRBV7-6 and TRBJ2-1; perhaps TRBD2 as D (6 bases). This CDR3 contains 13 residues. Trimming left V 5 bases short and J 12 bases short, with 17 bases between. The germline gives CDR1 SGHVS, CDR2 FNYEAQ. CDR3 loop: CASSPPGEGMQFF. The CDR3 DNA reads as TGTGCCAGCAGCCCCCCGGGGGAAGGAATGCAGTTCTTC.

This rearrangement joins TRBV6-5 to TRBJ1-6; D is undetermined. Germline CDR1 and CDR2: MNHEY and SVGAGI. With 6 bases removed from V and 6 bases from J, the gap between germline ends came to 9 bases. The CDR3 covers 13 residues. The chain's CDR3 is CASSPGVNSPLHF. CDR3 sequence (DNA): TGTGCCAGCAGCCCCGGAGTTAATTCACCCCTCCACTTT.

The rearrangement uses TRBV28 and TRBJ1-1; no firm D call. The germline gives CDR1 MDHEN, CDR2 SYDVKM. The length of the CDR3 is 10 residues. Trimming took 4 bases from V and 8 from J, leaving 5 bases between them. Here the CDR3 reads CASSYREAFF. The CDR3 DNA sequence: TGTGCCAGCAGTTACCGGGAAGCTTTCTTT. The whole variable domain, remainder taken from reference TRBV28 and TRBJ1-1, is DVKVTQSSRYLVKRTGEKVFLECVQDMDHENMFWYRQDPGLGLRLIYFSYDVKMKEKGDIPEGYSVSREKKERFSLILESASTNQTSMYLCASSYREAFFGQGTRLTVV.

J is TRBJ2-3 and V is TRBV7-9, with 7 positions matching TRBD2. The J segment lost 4 bases and the V segment lost 6 bases, leaving 13 bases of the junction unmatched. CDR1 is SEHNR, CDR2 FQNEAQ, per germline (reference sequence). This CDR3 has 16 amino acids. The CDR3 nucleotides are TGTGCCAGCAGGGCCCCTCGCGGGAGCTCGGCAGATACGCAGTATTTT. As protein: CASRAPRGSSADTQYF.

The CDR3 region has the DNA TGTGCCAGCAGTGAAGCGCCGGGGAGGGGGGGGCCCCAGCATTTT. Translating gives CASSEAPGRGGPQHF. The gene calls are TRBV6-1 and TRBJ1-5, with a possible D match to TRBD1 (6 bases). Per germline, CDR1 MNHNS and CDR2 SASEGT. The CDR3 contains 15 residues. Between the trimmed V and J ends, which lost 0 bases and 9 bases, there was a span of 15 bases.

The gene calls are TRBV5-4 and TRBJ2-7; the match to TRBD2 covers 8 bases. Germline CDR1 SGHNT, CDR2 YYREEE (reference sequence). The CDR3 totals 14 residues. J lost 6 bases, V lost 4 bases, and 9 bases had no gene match. In DNA, the CDR3 is TGTGCCAGCAGCACGGGACTAGGGGCGCGCGAGCAGTACTTC. It codes for CASSTGLGAREQYF.